This passage covers 20 T cell receptor beta chains from one sample sequenced in a study of early T cells in non-severe SARS-CoV-2 infection. TCRdb itself ran the 5' RACE reads through MiXCR, one entry per CDR3 protein. This table holds around 55,000 distinct CDR3 sequences, 12% found once. The sequenced sample was whole blood. The receptor source for this set is an adult who was a healthcare worker with PCR-confirmed SARS-CoV-2 infection or an uninfected control (not recorded which).

This clonotype has a count of ten or more. The rearrangement uses TRBV2 and TRBJ2-1; D call uncertain. From germline, CDR1 is SNHLY and CDR2 FYNNEI. This CDR3 spans 12 amino acids. Trimming took 8 bases from V and 6 from J, leaving 11 bases between them. The CDR3 here is CASSKPLNEQFF. Written as DNA, the CDR3 is TGTGCCAGCTCCAAGCCTCTCAATGAGCAGTTCTTC.

This clonotype was seen only a few times. The chain has TRBV20-1 and TRBJ2-2; TRBD1 matches at 7 bases. The CDR3 spans 13 residues. Looked up from germline, CDR1 is DFQATT and CDR2 is SNEGSKA (reference sequence). The junction had 8 bases not matched to a gene; V was cut back by 8 bases and J by 5 bases. The CDR3 here is CSFLRGRTGELFF. As DNA, the CDR3 is TGCAGTTTCTTGAGGGGGCGGACCGGGGAGCTGTTTTTT.

This chain joins TRBV12-3 or TRBV12-4 and TRBJ1-4, with 9 bases fitting TRBD1. This CDR3 spans 15 amino acids. Trimming at V came to 5 bases and at J to 7 bases, leaving 8 bases not matched to a gene. The CDR3 DNA sequence: TGTGCCAGCAGTCCGGACAGGGGTGGACTTGAAAAACTGTTTTTT. This sequence encodes CASSPDRGGLEKLFF.

The chain carries TRBV19 and TRBJ1-5; no definite D call. CDR1 and CDR2 from the germline V gene are LNHDA and SQIVND (reference sequence). V lost 4 bases and J 6 bases, leaving 16 bases between the germline ends. The CDR3 consists of 15 residues. The CDR3 nucleotides read TGTGCCAGTAGTACTGGACGGCTCTGGGGTCAGCCCCAGCATTTT. It translates to CASSTGRLWGQPQHF.

This clonotype occurred many times. The chain couples TRBV29-1 to TRBJ1-2; the D gene is possibly TRBD1 (6 bases). Germline assignment: CDR1 SQVTM and CDR2 ANQGSEA. V lost 6 bases to trimming and J lost 4 bases, with 15 bases between them. The CDR3 length is 13 residues. CDR3 sequence: CSVGGDIVYGYTF. CDR3 in DNA: TGCAGCGTGGGGGGGGACATCGTCTATGGCTACACCTTC.

The rearrangement uses TRBV14 and TRBJ1-6; D ambiguous. Deletions cut 7 bases from V and 0 bases from J, with 10 bases between. Germline-derived CDR1 and CDR2 are SGHDN and FVKESK. The CDR3 runs to 15 residues. The CDR3 reads CASNRQNSYNSPLHF. In nucleotides, the CDR3 is TGTGCCAGCAACCGGCAGAACTCCTATAATTCACCCCTCCACTTT. The entire variable domain, with the rest obtained from reference TRBV14 and TRBJ1-6, is as follows: EAGVTQFPSHSVIEKGQTVTLRCDPISGHDNLYWYRRVMGKEIKFLLHFVKESKQDESGMPNNRFLAERTGGTYSTLKVQPAELEDSGVYFCASNRQNSYNSPLHFGNGTRLTVT.

This clonotype was detected a few times. At one end, the junction sequence differs from germline, possibly due to a read error. The rearrangement joins TRBV20-1 to TRBJ2-7, with D perhaps matching TRBD2 (5 bases). This CDR3 spans 13 amino acids. CDR1 is DFQATT, CDR2 SNEGSKA, per germline (reference sequence). The CDR3 loop is CSASLLGSSEQYF. The CDR3 coding sequence is TGCAGTGCTAGTCTACTAGGATCCTCCGAGCAGTACTTC.

Details on this clonotype: A clone one base away is much larger, so this may be a read error. The chain recombines TRBV10-1 with TRBJ1-1, with a weak D call TRBD1 (6 bases). CDR1 is WNHNN, CDR2 SYGVQD, per germline (reference sequence). The CDR3 spans 14 residues. With 6 bases removed from V and 0 bases from J, the gap between germline ends came to 11 bases. CDR3 protein: CASSWDTVNTEAFF. CDR3 coding DNA: TGCGCCAGCAGCTGGGACACAGTGAACACTGAAGCTTTCTTT.

This clonotype was observed many times. The chain couples TRBV30 to TRBJ1-1; weak D call: TRBD1 (5 bases). Trimming cost V 2 bases and J 1 base, with 14 bases left between them. CDR1 GTSNPN and CDR2 SVGIG come from the germline V gene (reference sequence). There are 15 residues in the CDR3. In DNA, the CDR3 is TGTGCCTGGAGTCCCCTCAGGGTTGGGAACACTGAAGCTTTCTTT. Encoded protein: CAWSPLRVGNTEAFF.

This clonotype was seen many times. The chain recombines TRBV18 with TRBJ1-1, with a tentative D call TRBD1 (5 bases). CDR1 and CDR2 (germline): KGHSH, LQKENI. The CDR3 runs to 18 residues. V lost 2 bases to trimming and J lost 0 bases, with 19 bases between them. Here the CDR3 reads CASSPRTAKGLMNTEAFF. For the CDR3, the DNA is TGTGCCAGCTCACCAAGGACCGCAAAGGGGCTAATGAACACTGAAGCTTTCTTT.

This chain links TRBV30 with TRBJ1-1; D uncertain. V gave up 4 bases and J gave up 1 base, with 7 bases separating them. The germline V gene encodes CDR1 GTSNPN and CDR2 SVGIG (reference sequence). The CDR3 has 12 residues. CDR3 sequence: CAWTEGNTEAFF. As DNA, the CDR3 is TGTGCCTGGACTGAGGGGAACACTGAAGCTTTCTTT.

This clonotype was seen many times. The rearrangement uses TRBV20-1 and TRBJ2-7; 8 bases are shared with TRBD1. CDR3 length: 12 residues. The V and J ends lost 7 bases and 2 bases, in that order; junction bases with no gene match: 4. Germline values: CDR1 DFQATT, CDR2 SNEGSKA (reference sequence). CDR3 sequence (DNA): TGCAGTGGTATGGGACAGGCCTACGAGCAGTACTTC. It specifies CSGMGQAYEQYF.

The genes are TRBV2 and TRBJ2-1; D is tentatively TRBD1 or TRBD2 (6 bases each). CDR1 SNHLY and CDR2 FYNNEI come from the germline V gene. This CDR3 comprises 15 residues. V was shortened by 4 bases and J by 4 bases, with 14 bases between the two germline ends. The CDR3 region is CASSVRGPPYNEQFF. The CDR3 DNA sequence: TGTGCCAGCAGTGTACGGGGGCCCCCTTACAATGAGCAGTTCTTC.

A few counts support this clonotype. The rearrangement links TRBV21-1 to TRBJ2-1; the tabulated D call, TRBD2, remains unverified against the DNA. TRBV21-1 is a listed pseudogene. The length of the CDR3 is 18 residues. The CDR3 DNA reads TGTGCCAGCAGGACCTCCCTGCCCTGGGGCCGAGGTTGCAATGAGCAGTTCTTC. Translation gives CASRTSLPWGRGCNEQFF.

This clonotype has just a few counts. The chain links TRBV7-6 to TRBJ2-2; D is unclear. With 5 bases removed from V and 0 bases from J, the gap between germline ends came to 10 bases. There are 15 residues in the CDR3. From germline, CDR1 is SGHVS and CDR2 FNYEAQ. CDR3 residues: CASSAAGSNTGELFF. CDR3 DNA sequence: TGTGCCAGCAGCGCTGCAGGATCGAACACCGGGGAGCTGTTTTTT.

There are a few counts of this clonotype. CDR3: CAWSGGQGAAGELFF. The CDR3 DNA reads TGTGCCTGGAGCGGCGGGCAGGGGGCGGCCGGGGAGCTGTTTTTT. The gene calls are TRBV30 and TRBJ2-2; TRBD1 agrees at 8 bases. Per the germline V gene, CDR1 is GTSNPN and CDR2 is SVGIG (reference sequence). V gave up 3 bases and J gave up 6 bases; unmatched junction bases: 9. CDR3 length equals 15 residues.

The table lists this clonotype with many counts. Sequence at one end of the junction differs from germline and may be a read error. The genes are TRBV5-5 and TRBJ1-3; D unresolved. Per the germline V gene, CDR1 is SGHKS and CDR2 is YYEKEE (reference sequence). This CDR3 is built from 15 residues. This chain's CDR3 is CASSPPRSSENTIYF. The CDR3 nucleotides read TGTGCCAGCAGCCCGCCCAGGAGCTCTGAAAACACCATATATTTT. The complete variable domain, with remaining parts taken from reference TRBV5-5 and TRBJ1-3, reads DAGVTQSPTHLIKTRGQQVTLRCSPISGHKSVSWYQQVLGQGPQFIFQYYEKEERGRGNFPDRFSARQFPNYSSELNVNALLLGDSALYLCASSPPRSSENTIYFGEGSWLTVV.

The J gene is TRBJ2-7, the V gene TRBV6-2 or TRBV6-3; unclear D gene. Between the trimmed V and J ends, which lost 5 bases and 2 bases, there was a span of 13 bases. The CDR3 covers 14 residues. Germline V gene sequence: CDR1 MNHEY, CDR2 SVGEGT. The CDR3 DNA sequence: TGTGCCAGCAGTCCCCACACGGCCACCTACGAGCAGTACTTC. It specifies CASSPHTATYEQYF.

The rearrangement uses TRBV11-2 and TRBJ2-1, with TRBD2 matching over 10 bases. The CDR3 is 22 amino acids. The germline CDR1 and CDR2 sequences are SGHAT and FQNNGV. The J segment lost 0 bases and the V segment lost 1 base, leaving 18 bases of the junction unmatched. The CDR3 DNA reads as TGTGCCAGCAGCTTAGGGGCTAGCGGGGGATTCGCGGGCCCTAGCTCCTACAATGAGCAGTTCTTC. It is translated as CASSLGASGGFAGPSSYNEQFF.

This clonotype turned up a few times. The chain uses TRBV2 and TRBJ2-2, with 7 bases fitting TRBD1. The length of the CDR3 is 19 residues. The germline CDR1 and CDR2 sequences are SNHLY and FYNNEI. V dropped 4 bases and J dropped 2; count of bases not matched to a gene: 16. The CDR3 protein is CASSASRVRGPHNTGELFF. CDR3 DNA sequence: TGTGCCAGCAGTGCCTCGAGAGTTAGGGGGCCTCATAACACCGGGGAGCTGTTTTTT.